This T cell receptor beta chain comes out of a study of cytomegalovirus exposure and HLA in healthy donors. Across the whole study: The approximately 110 validation repertoires were reported in a later analysis to have been generated on the same platform as the approximately 600 first-cohort repertoires. General study points: CMV antigen specificity of a few CMV-associated chains was confirmed in vitro. Most TCRs appeared rarely, but some public TCRs recurred in many donors.

Comments on this clone: Its target is not known.

Some clones are missing from TCRdb's copy, which holds only in-frame ones; the method was immunoSEQ multiplex PCR. The sample lists some 48,000 clones; approximately 95% were seen once. The CDR3 has 16 amino acids. From germline, CDR1 is SGHVS and CDR2 FQNEAQ. The J segment lost 7 bases and the V segment lost 1 base, leaving 7 bases of the junction unmatched. The clonotype was recovered from a woman in her late teens or twenties in good health and CMV-seropositive. The chain employs TRBV7-8 and TRBJ1-2; 12 bases match TRBD1. Sequenced material: PBMCs. CDR3 residues: CASSLDRDRGLRGYTF. The CDR3, as DNA: TGTGCCAGCAGCTTAGACCGGGACAGGGGGCTGCGTGGCTACACCTTC.